A single sample is the source of the 21 T cell receptor beta chains below, sequenced in a study of blood T cell repertoires in COVID-19. Clones were read by immunoSEQ multiplex PCR, and TCRdb kept only the in-frame ones, dropping some. Of 110,000 to 150,000 clones listed, 86% were seen once; the top ten hold about 8%. The source material was peripheral blood. Every receptor here comes from a woman aged 55 to 70 with acute or convalescent COVID-19.

The chain couples TRBV5-5 to TRBJ1-2; D perhaps matches TRBD1 (6 bases). Trimming left V 4 bases short and J 4 bases short, with 20 bases between. CDR3 size: 16 residues. From germline, CDR1 is SGHKS and CDR2 YYEKEE (reference sequence). CDR3 sequence reads: CASSIEAGARGYGYTF. For the CDR3, the DNA is TGTGCCAGCAGCATAGAAGCGGGGGCGCGGGGCTATGGCTACACCTTC.

This chain joins TRBV14 and TRBJ1-1; D not resolved. The germline CDR1 and CDR2 sequences are SGHDN and FVKESK. The CDR3 has 15 amino acids. The germline V and J ends were trimmed by 1 base and 6 bases, with 15 bases remaining between them. In DNA, the CDR3 is TGTGCCAGCAGCCAAGTTCGATTAGGGAGGTCTGAAGCTTTCTTT. Translated, it gives CASSQVRLGRSEAFF.

The V call is TRBV18, the J call TRBJ2-3; TRBD1 is a possible D gene (5 bases). Germline CDR1 KGHSH, CDR2 LQKENI. The CDR3 is 15 amino acids. The V end was cut by 2 bases, the J end by 1 base, with 10 bases between. CDR3 loop: CASSPGHPGTDTQYF. CDR3 nucleotide sequence: TGTGCCAGCTCACCAGGACACCCGGGCACAGATACGCAGTATTTT.

In its sample, this clone was seen many times. Other nucleotide sequences from this sample produce the same CDR3. The chain links TRBV11-3 to TRBJ1-2, with D tentatively TRBD1 (5 bases). CDR1 and CDR2 from the germline V gene are SGHNT and YENEEA. The CDR3 covers 18 residues. V was cut by 1 base and J by 3 bases, with 21 bases left in between. CDR3 in amino acids: CASSLGFSALTGDYGYTF. In DNA form, the CDR3 reads TGTGCCAGCAGCTTAGGTTTTAGCGCCCTCACGGGGGACTATGGCTACACCTTC. Full variable domain (missing parts from reference TRBV11-3 and TRBJ1-2): EAGVVQSPRYKIIEKKQPVAFWCNPISGHNTLYWYLQNLGQGPELLIRYENEEAVDDSQLPKDRFSAERLKGVDSTLKIQPAELGDSAVYLCASSLGFSALTGDYGYTFGSGTRLTVV.

This chain connects TRBV11-2 to TRBJ1-2; D call uncertain. V lost 1 base and J 3 bases, leaving 6 bases between the germline ends. Per germline, CDR1 SGHAT and CDR2 FQNNGV. This CDR3 comprises 13 residues. CDR3 amino acids: CASSLGTDYGYTF. The CDR3 DNA is TGTGCCAGCAGCTTAGGCACAGACTATGGCTACACCTTC.

The chain couples TRBV7-9 to TRBJ2-5, with TRBD1 matching over 7 bases. V lost 7 bases to trimming and J lost 5 bases; unmatched junction nucleotides: 7. This CDR3 region has 13 residues. The germline gives CDR1 SEHNR, CDR2 FQNEAQ (reference sequence). Here the CDR3 DNA reads TGTGCCAGCAACCAAGGGGGCCGGGAGACCCAGTACTTC. As protein: CASNQGGRETQYF.

The gene calls are TRBV6-5 and TRBJ1-5; 7 bases fit TRBD1. Per the germline V gene, CDR1 is MNHEY and CDR2 is SVGAGI. V trimming: 6 bases; J trimming: 3 bases; junction bases outside the gene matches: 8. This CDR3 spans 15 amino acids. CDR3 coding DNA: TGTGCCAGCAGGAAAGGACAGGCCACCAATCAGCCCCAGCATTTT. Translation gives CASRKGQATNQPQHF.

This chain connects TRBV11-2 to TRBJ2-2, with a tentative D call TRBD2 (7 bases). The CDR3 length is 18 residues. CDR1 SGHAT and CDR2 FQNNGV come from the germline V gene. The germline V and J ends were trimmed by 4 bases and 1 base, with 19 bases remaining between them. CDR3 amino acids: CASSSRGAGSRNTGELFF. As DNA, the CDR3 is TGTGCCAGCAGCTCCCGGGGGGCAGGGTCAAGGAACACCGGGGAGCTGTTTTTT.

The V and J genes are TRBV2 and TRBJ1-2; the D gene is possibly TRBD1 (6 bases). In germline, CDR1 is SNHLY, CDR2 FYNNEI. This CDR3 is built from 14 residues. Trimming pared 6 bases from V and 8 bases from J, leaving 19 bases between. In nucleotides, the CDR3 is TGTGCCAGCAGGGACTTACAGGGATATTGGGGCTACACCTTC. The encoded protein is CASRDLQGYWGYTF.

V gene TRBV5-1 combines with J gene TRBJ2-1, with TRBD2 as a possible D gene (5 bases). The germline gives CDR1 SGHRS, CDR2 YFSETQ. The V and J ends lost 2 bases and 4 bases respectively, with 10 bases between them. The CDR3 length is 14 residues. The CDR3 region has the DNA TGCGCCAGCAGCTTCGGACGGGGATACAATGAGCAGTTCTTC. This translates into CASSFGRGYNEQFF.

The chain has TRBV4-3 and TRBJ1-3; 8 nucleotides agree with TRBD1. Germline values: CDR1 LGHNA, CDR2 YSLEER. This CDR3 is 17 amino acids long. Trimming took 0 bases from V and 0 from J; bases not matched to a gene: 4. The CDR3 is CASSQDLGQGSGNTIYF. The DNA for the CDR3 is TGCGCCAGCAGCCAAGATCTTGGACAGGGCTCTGGAAACACCATATATTTT.

The chain couples TRBV11-2 to TRBJ2-7; TRBD2 aligns across 11 bases. J lost 9 bases, V lost 3 bases, and 10 bases had no gene match. The CDR3 runs 15 residues. Germline V gives CDR1 SGHAT, CDR2 FQNNGV. The CDR3 is CASSFPGTSGERQYF. CDR3 DNA sequence: TGTGCCAGCAGCTTTCCCGGGACTAGCGGTGAGAGGCAGTACTTC.

Only a few counts were recorded for this clone. The CDR3 bases are TGTGCCAGCAGCCCGGGCGGGAGCTCCTACGAGCAGTACTTC. Protein: CASSPGGSSYEQYF. The chain combines TRBV9 with TRBJ2-7; 7 bases match TRBD2. V lost 4 bases, J lost 0 bases, and 4 bases stayed unmatched. Germline V gene sequence: CDR1 SGDLS, CDR2 YYNGEE. There are 14 residues in the CDR3. The full variable domain, rest sourced from reference TRBV9 and TRBJ2-7, is DSGVTQTPKHLITATGQRVTLRCSPRSGDLSVYWYQQSLDQGLQFLIQYYNGEERAKGNILERFSAQQFPDLHSELNLSSLELGDSALYFCASSPGGSSYEQYFGPGTRLTVT.

The chain recombines TRBV11-2 with TRBJ2-1, with 10 bases aligning to TRBD2. The CDR3 has 18 amino acids. Per the germline V gene, CDR1 is SGHAT and CDR2 is FQNNGV. V dropped 1 base and J dropped 0; count of bases not matched to a gene: 6. The CDR3, as DNA: TGTGCCAGCAGCTTAGCAGGGACTAGCGCGAACTCCTACAATGAGCAGTTCTTC. It is translated as CASSLAGTSANSYNEQFF.

The rearrangement links TRBV7-3 to TRBJ1-2; D is uncertain. V lost 5 bases to trimming and J lost 5 bases, with 18 bases between them. Germline CDR1 and CDR2: SGHTA and FQGTGA. The CDR3 spans 15 residues. As DNA, the CDR3 is TGTGCCAGCAGCGTCAGACACATTAACAATTATGGCTACACCTTC. Translation: CASSVRHINNYGYTF.

This rearrangement joins TRBV4-1 to TRBJ2-1; a weak D match, TRBD2 (5 bases). Trimming removed 0 bases at V and 3 bases at J, with 6 bases between. From germline, CDR1 is MGHRA and CDR2 YSYEKL. The CDR3 loop spans 14 amino acids. This chain's CDR3 is CASSQERVYNEQFF. Written as DNA, the CDR3 is TGCGCCAGCAGCCAAGAGCGGGTCTACAATGAGCAGTTCTTC.

J is TRBJ1-1 and V is TRBV2; D might be TRBD1 (6 bases). The CDR3 length is 15 residues. The V gene lost 0 bases and the J gene lost 1 base, with 9 bases spanning the gap. The germline V gene encodes CDR1 SNHLY and CDR2 FYNNEI. The DNA for the CDR3 is TGTGCCAGCAGTGAAGCGCGGGGGCGGAACACTGAAGCTTTCTTT. This sequence encodes CASSEARGRNTEAFF.

The rearrangement uses TRBV9 and TRBJ1-1; 9 bases are a match to TRBD1. CDR3 length: 17 amino acids. V shed 0 bases, J shed 3 bases, and the junction held 9 bases outside the gene matches. Per the germline V gene, CDR1 is SGDLS and CDR2 is YYNGEE. The CDR3 loop is CASSVAPGQGGDTEAFF. DNA for the CDR3: TGTGCCAGCAGCGTAGCTCCGGGACAGGGAGGGGACACTGAAGCTTTCTTT.

The CDR3 region has the DNA TGTGCCAGCAGGAGGGATCCGAACACCGGGGAGCTGTTTTTT. Translated: CASRRDPNTGELFF. The chain joins TRBV2 to TRBJ2-2; perhaps TRBD2 as D (5 bases). In germline, CDR1 is SNHLY, CDR2 FYNNEI. CDR3 length: 14 amino acids. V lost 6 bases and J 0 bases, leaving 8 bases between the germline ends.

The chain is built from TRBV27 and TRBJ2-7; tentative D call: TRBD2 (6 bases). The CDR3 has 15 amino acids. Between the trimmed V and J ends, which lost 3 bases and 2 bases, there was a span of 14 bases. Germline-derived CDR1 and CDR2 are MNHEY and SMNVEV (reference sequence). The CDR3, as DNA: TGTGCCAGCAGTTTTTTGGGCGGGATTCCCTACGAGCAGTACTTC. Translated, it gives CASSFLGGIPYEQYF.

The chain couples TRBV7-3 to TRBJ2-3; TRBD2 agrees at 11 bases. This CDR3 region has 16 residues. Germline-derived CDR1 and CDR2 are SGHTA and FQGTGA. J was trimmed by 3 bases and V by 5 bases; bases with no gene match: 7. CDR3 loop: CASSPQGTSGTDTQYF. CDR3 coding DNA: TGTGCCAGCAGCCCCCAGGGGACTAGCGGAACAGATACGCAGTATTTT.